Following are 29 T cell receptor beta chains from one sample sequenced in a study of control samples from healthy donors and cancer patients. Method: immunoSEQ multiplex PCR; TCRdb's copy keeps in-frame clones and lacks some. The repertoire consists of fewer than 40,000 clones, with about 93% occurring once and the leading ten covering around 1.8%. The specimen sequenced was PBMCs. Receptors originate from a man aged 40-49 years with colorectal cancer.

The rearrangement uses TRBV7-9 and TRBJ2-5; D not certain. CDR3 length: 15 amino acids. The germline CDR1 and CDR2 sequences are SEHNR and FQNEAQ (reference sequence). V was cut by 2 bases and J by 1 base, with 11 bases left in between. Written as DNA, the CDR3 is TGTGCCAGCAGCTTACAAGCTAGGCCCCAAGAGACCCAGTACTTC. Translating it yields CASSLQARPQETQYF.

This clone was seen only once. The V and J genes are TRBV7-2 and TRBJ1-4, with 7 bases fitting TRBD1. CDR3 length: 14 residues. Trimming removed 5 bases from V and 10 bases from J; junction bases left unmatched: 10. Per the germline V gene, CDR1 is SGHTA and CDR2 is FQGNSA. This CDR3 reads CASSQTGAFGKLFF. CDR3 nucleotide sequence: TGTGCCAGCAGCCAAACAGGGGCCTTTGGAAAACTGTTTTTT.

The chain links TRBV30 to TRBJ1-1; TRBD1 matches 8 bases. The CDR3 has 14 amino acids. The germline CDR1 and CDR2 sequences are GTSNPN and SVGIG (reference sequence). V lost 2 bases to trimming and J lost 4 bases; unmatched junction nucleotides: 6. CDR3 protein: CAWSRTGIGTEAFF. The DNA of the CDR3 is TGTGCCTGGAGTCGGACAGGGATAGGCACTGAAGCTTTCTTT.

The V and J genes are TRBV5-1 and TRBJ2-2; 7 bases are shared with TRBD2. Germline CDR1 and CDR2: SGHRS and YFSETQ. This CDR3 has 18 amino acids. V trimming: 1 base; J trimming: 5 bases; junction bases outside the gene matches: 14. The chain's CDR3 is CASSLRLAQGMRTGELFF. The CDR3 DNA is TGCGCCAGCAGCTTGAGACTAGCCCAGGGTATGAGGACCGGGGAGCTGTTTTTT.

The chain has TRBV29-1 and TRBJ2-3, with 7 bases aligning to TRBD2. J was trimmed by 1 base and V by 1 base; bases with no gene match: 11. Germline lookup yields CDR1 SQVTM and CDR2 ANQGSEA. CDR3 size: 17 residues. The CDR3 sequence: CSVEALSSAGGTDTQYF. The CDR3 nucleotides read TGCAGCGTTGAAGCCCTTTCAAGTGCGGGGGGCACAGATACGCAGTATTTT.

The chain couples TRBV12-3 or TRBV12-4 to TRBJ2-5; D is perhaps TRBD2 (6 bases). The CDR3 sequence is 12 residues long. Trimming shortened V by 3 bases and J by 9 bases, and 11 bases separated the two germline ends. The CDR3 here is CASSFSSGAQYF. CDR3 DNA sequence: TGTGCCAGCAGTTTTAGTAGCGGAGCCCAGTACTTC.

This clone occurred once. This rearrangement joins TRBV19 to TRBJ1-1, with 10 bases matching TRBD1. Trimming took 4 bases from V and 5 from J; bases not matched to a gene: 4. The CDR3 has 14 amino acids. Germline CDR1 reads LNHDA; CDR2 reads SQIVND (reference sequence). CDR3 sequence reads: CASSTGQGLTEAFF. The CDR3 nucleotides read TGTGCCAGTAGTACGGGACAGGGGCTGACTGAAGCTTTCTTT.

This clone showed up just once. This chain links TRBV5-1 with TRBJ2-7; 8 bases are a match to TRBD2. The J segment lost 2 bases and the V segment lost 4 bases, leaving 11 bases of the junction unmatched. Germline V gives CDR1 SGHRS, CDR2 YFSETQ. The CDR3 sequence is 16 residues long. In DNA, the CDR3 is TGCGCCAGCAGCCCCTCGAGTAGCGGGGACACCTACGAGCAGTACTTC. Protein sequence: CASSPSSSGDTYEQYF. The whole variable domain, remainder taken from reference TRBV5-1 and TRBJ2-7, is KAGVTQTPRYLIKTRGQQVTLSCSPISGHRSVSWYQQTPGQGLQFLFEYFSETQRNKGNFPGRFSGRQFSNSRSEMNVSTLELGDSALYLCASSPSSSGDTYEQYFGPGTRLTVT.

V and J are TRBV7-3 and TRBJ2-1, with D uncertain. Looked up from germline, CDR1 is SGHTA and CDR2 is FQGTGA. The CDR3 loop spans 12 amino acids. V was clipped by 5 bases and J by 8 bases, with 10 bases between them. The CDR3 DNA follows: TGTGCCAGCAGCCCCGCCTCGTATGAGCAGTTCTTC. This codes for CASSPASYEQFF. Based on the CDR3 plus reference TRBV7-3 and TRBJ2-1, the full variable domain is GAGVSQTPSNKVTEKGKYVELRCDPISGHTALYWYRQSLGQGPEFLIYFQGTGAADDSGLPNDRFFAVRPEGSVSTLKIQRTERGDSAVYLCASSPASYEQFFGPGTRLTVL.

The CDR3 sequence is CASSLLSGGNQPQHF. The DNA of the CDR3 is TGTGCCAGCAGTTTATTGTCGGGAGGCAATCAGCCCCAGCATTTT. The chain employs TRBV27 and TRBJ1-5; D unclear. The ends were cut back, 1 base at V and 2 bases at J, with 9 bases in the middle. Germline lookup yields CDR1 MNHEY and CDR2 SMNVEV (reference sequence). The CDR3 runs 15 residues.

CDR3 DNA sequence: TGTGCCAGCAGCTTGGACGGCCGAGGGCAGTACTTC. It specifies CASSLDGRGQYF. The chain couples TRBV7-9 to TRBJ2-7; no reliable D call. V was shortened by 3 bases and J by 9 bases, with 12 bases between the two germline ends. Looked up from germline, CDR1 is SEHNR and CDR2 is FQNEAQ (reference sequence). The CDR3 covers 12 residues.

The rearrangement joins TRBV4-1 to TRBJ2-2; no reliable D call. CDR3 size: 14 residues. CDR1 and CDR2 from the germline V gene are MGHRA and YSYEKL. V lost 4 bases and J 2 bases, leaving 8 bases between the germline ends. The CDR3 loop is CASSRAVNTGELFF. The CDR3 DNA sequence: TGCGCCAGCAGCCGGGCAGTTAACACCGGGGAGCTGTTTTTT.

The chain carries TRBV15 and TRBJ1-2; TRBD1 might be the D (6 bases). CDR1 and CDR2 from the germline V gene are LNHNV and YYDKDF (reference sequence). The CDR3 has 17 amino acids. V lost 0 bases and J lost 4, with 18 bases in between. In DNA form, the CDR3 reads TGTGCCACCAGCAGAGATCTGAGAGGGGGGAAAGGCTATGGCTACACCTTC. Protein product: CATSRDLRGGKGYGYTF.

V and J are TRBV24-1 and TRBJ2-5; a weak D match, TRBD2 (7 bases). The length of the CDR3 is 14 residues. Trimming took 6 bases from V and 3 from J, leaving 13 bases between them. Germline loops: CDR1 KGHDR, CDR2 SFDVKD. The CDR3 region has the DNA TGTGCCACCAGTAGGGCGGGGGCGGAAGAGACCCAGTACTTC. Amino acids: CATSRAGAEETQYF.

The rearrangement links TRBV6-1 to TRBJ2-6; possibly TRBD1 or TRBD2 for D (5 bases each). The CDR3 extends over 18 amino acids. The V gene lost 4 bases and the J gene lost 3 bases, with 19 bases spanning the gap. The V gene's germline CDR1 is MNHNS and CDR2 SASEGT. Here the CDR3 reads CASSAAGTLGLGANVLTF. CDR3 sequence (DNA): TGTGCCAGCAGTGCAGCCGGGACCCTTGGTCTTGGGGCCAACGTCCTGACTTTC.

The chain employs TRBV7-5 and TRBJ1-1; the table calls TRBD1, which could not be checked here. TRBV7-5 is recorded as a pseudogene. The CDR3 is 14 residues long. CDR3 coding DNA: TGTGCCAGAAGCTCAGCCCAGGGGAGCACTGAAGCTTTCTTT. Amino acid sequence: CARSSAQGSTEAFF.

This clone appeared a single time. The chain uses TRBV7-9 and TRBJ2-5; perhaps TRBD2 as D (5 bases). The length of the CDR3 is 14 residues. The ends were cut back, 4 bases at V and 5 bases at J, with 14 bases in the middle. Germline CDR1 and CDR2: SEHNR and FQNEAQ (reference sequence). The DNA of the CDR3 is TGTGCCAGCAGCTATCCAGCTAGCAGGGAGACCCAGTACTTC. It specifies CASSYPASRETQYF.

V is TRBV5-1 and J is TRBJ2-3; TRBD2 matches at 9 bases. Germline CDR1 reads SGHRS; CDR2 reads YFSETQ. The CDR3 is 13 residues long. With 4 bases clipped from V and 6 bases from J, the junction kept 3 bases outside the gene matches. In DNA form, the CDR3 reads TGCGCCAGCAGCCCCAGCGGGAGGGATACGCAGTATTTT. It codes for CASSPSGRDTQYF.

V is TRBV14 and J is TRBJ1-6; D unresolved. CDR1 and CDR2 from the germline V gene are SGHDN and FVKESK. The CDR3 loop spans 13 amino acids. Trimming stripped 0 bases from V and 11 bases from J, with 8 bases between. CDR3 in amino acids: CASSQDLRAPLHF. DNA for the CDR3: TGTGCCAGCAGCCAAGATTTGCGGGCACCCCTCCACTTT.

V usage is TRBV7-2 and J usage is TRBJ2-1; 10 bases align to TRBD1. Germline CDR1 reads SGHTA; CDR2 reads FQGNSA. The CDR3 sequence is 15 residues long. J gave up 9 bases and V 5 bases, and 10 bases lay outside the gene matches. CDR3: CASSAPGQGRGEQFF. Here the CDR3 DNA reads TGTGCCAGCAGCGCCCCGGGACAGGGGAGAGGTGAGCAGTTCTTC.

This rearrangement joins TRBV9 to TRBJ1-3; D is possibly TRBD1 (6 bases). CDR3 size: 16 residues. The V end was cut by 0 bases, the J end by 8 bases, with 18 bases between. The V gene's germline CDR1 is SGDLS and CDR2 YYNGEE. CDR3 amino acids: CASSVDPTGRGDTIYF. The CDR3 DNA reads as TGTGCCAGCAGCGTAGACCCCACGGGAAGGGGGGACACCATATATTTT.

V is TRBV7-3 and J is TRBJ2-2, with D unresolved. The ends were cut back, 3 bases at V and 0 bases at J, with 5 bases in the middle. Germline V lookup: CDR1 SGHTA, CDR2 FQGTGA. The CDR3 spans 14 residues. The CDR3 nucleotides are TGTGCCAGCAGCTTGCTACCGAACACCGGGGAGCTGTTTTTT. This codes for CASSLLPNTGELFF.

The count of this clone is one. CDR3 sequence: CASSLGRGATNEKLFF. The CDR3 coding sequence is TGTGCCAGCAGCTTGGGCAGGGGGGCAACTAATGAAAAACTGTTTTTT. This chain connects TRBV5-6 to TRBJ1-4; TRBD1 aligns across 7 bases. The germline gives CDR1 SGHDT, CDR2 YYEEEE. This CDR3 spans 16 amino acids. Trimming cost V 0 bases and J 0 bases; bases outside gene matches: 2.

The chain combines TRBV12-3 or TRBV12-4 with TRBJ1-6; D is uncertain. V lost 2 bases, J lost 11 bases, and 10 bases lay in between. This CDR3 is 13 amino acids long. CDR3 nucleotides: TGTGCCAGCAGTTTACGGCAAGAGGCACCCCTCCACTTT. It yields the protein CASSLRQEAPLHF.

This clone was detected once. One end of the junction fails to match germline, which may point to a read error. V and J are TRBV12-3 or TRBV12-4 and TRBJ2-3; 9 bases fit TRBD2. The CDR3 runs 13 residues. The CDR3 spells CASSLAGTDTQYF. For the CDR3, the DNA is TGTGCCAGCAGTCTAGCGGGGACAGATACGCAGTATTTT.

The V call is TRBV5-1, the J call TRBJ1-4; TRBD1 matches 10 bases. This CDR3 has 15 residues. Germline CDR1 is SGHRS and CDR2 is YFSETQ. Trimming took 4 bases from V and 8 from J; bases not matched to a gene: 8. In DNA, the CDR3 is TGCGCCAGCAGCCCCCAGACAGGGGGCGCAGAAAAACTGTTTTTT. Translating gives CASSPQTGGAEKLFF.

This clone appeared a few times. V gene TRBV7-8 combines with J gene TRBJ2-1, with 8 bases fitting TRBD2. The CDR3 runs 15 residues. V lost 5 bases, J lost 5 bases, and 8 bases stayed unmatched. CDR1 and CDR2 from the germline V gene are SGHVS and FQNEAQ. CDR3 in amino acids: CASSRGLGLNNEQFF. The CDR3 bases are TGTGCCAGCAGCCGGGGACTAGGCTTAAACAATGAGCAGTTCTTC. The full variable domain, completed using reference TRBV7-8 and TRBJ2-1, is GAGVSQSPRYKVAKRGQDVALRCDPISGHVSLFWYQQALGQGPEFLTYFQNEAQLDKSGLPSDRFFAERPEGSVSTLKIQRTQQEDSAVYLCASSRGLGLNNEQFFGPGTRLTVL.

This chain uses TRBV11-2 with TRBJ2-3; the match to TRBD1 covers 7 bases. This CDR3 contains 15 residues. Losses at the gene ends were 1 base for V and 1 base for J; bases not matched to a gene: 2. Per the germline V gene, CDR1 is SGHAT and CDR2 is FQNNGV. CDR3 amino acids: CASSLGQGGTDTQYF. The CDR3 nucleotides read TGTGCCAGCAGCTTAGGACAGGGAGGCACAGATACGCAGTATTTT.

CDR3 sequence reads: CARGGWANTGELFF. Here the CDR3 DNA reads TGTGCCAGAGGGGGGTGGGCAAACACCGGGGAGCTGTTTTTT. V is TRBV2 and J is TRBJ2-2, with D tentatively TRBD1 or TRBD2 (6 bases each). Deletions cut 9 bases from V and 2 bases from J, with 13 bases between. The CDR3 length is 14 residues. Per germline, CDR1 SNHLY and CDR2 FYNNEI.